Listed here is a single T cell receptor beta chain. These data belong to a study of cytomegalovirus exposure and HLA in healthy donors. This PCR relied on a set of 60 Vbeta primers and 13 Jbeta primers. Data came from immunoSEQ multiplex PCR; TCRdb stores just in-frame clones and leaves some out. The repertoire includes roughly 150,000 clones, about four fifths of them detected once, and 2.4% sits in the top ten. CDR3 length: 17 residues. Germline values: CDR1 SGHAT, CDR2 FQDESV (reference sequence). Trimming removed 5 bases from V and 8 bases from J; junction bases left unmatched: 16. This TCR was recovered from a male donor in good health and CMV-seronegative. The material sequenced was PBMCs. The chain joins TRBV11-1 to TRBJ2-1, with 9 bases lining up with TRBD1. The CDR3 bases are TGTGCCAGCAGCCCCTGGCTGGTGGGACAGGGCTCCCATGAGCAGTTCTTC. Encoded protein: CASSPWLVGQGSHEQFF.